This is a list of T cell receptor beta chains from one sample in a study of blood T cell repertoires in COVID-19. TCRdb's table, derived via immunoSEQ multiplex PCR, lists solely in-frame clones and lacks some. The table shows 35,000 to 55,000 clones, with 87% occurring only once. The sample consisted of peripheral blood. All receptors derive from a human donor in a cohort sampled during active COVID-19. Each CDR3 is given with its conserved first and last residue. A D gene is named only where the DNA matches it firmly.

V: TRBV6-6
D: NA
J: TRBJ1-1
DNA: TGTGCCAGCAGCCACGGGGGGCGGAACACTGAAGCTTTCTTT
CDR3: CASSHGGRNTEAFF

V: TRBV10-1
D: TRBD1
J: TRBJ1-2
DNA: TGCGCCAGCAGCCCCGGGACAGGGGTTGGCTACACCTTC
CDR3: CASSPGTGVGYTF

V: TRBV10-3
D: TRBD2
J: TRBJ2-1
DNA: TGTGCCATGAGCGCTAGCGGGAGCACTTATAATGAGCAGTTCTTC
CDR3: CAMSASGSTYNEQFF

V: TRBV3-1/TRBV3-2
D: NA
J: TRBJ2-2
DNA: TGTGCCAGCAGCCCAACTTTTCCTCAGGGAAACACCGGGGAGCTGTTTTTT
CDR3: CASSPTFPQGNTGELFF

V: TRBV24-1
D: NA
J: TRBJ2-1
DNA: TGTGCCACCAGTGATTCCCCGTACAATGAGCAGTTCTTC
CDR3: CATSDSPYNEQFF

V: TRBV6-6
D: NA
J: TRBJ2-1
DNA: TGTGCCAGCACGACTAGTGCCGGGTACAATGAGCAGTTCTTC
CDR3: CASTTSAGYNEQFF

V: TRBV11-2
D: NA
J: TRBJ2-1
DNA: TGTGCCAGCAGTTCGCAAGCTAGCGCCGGGAATGAGCAGTTCTTC
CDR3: CASSSQASAGNEQFF

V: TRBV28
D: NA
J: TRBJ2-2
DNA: TGTGCCAGCAGTTTAGCCCCTAGCACCGGGGAGCTGTTTTTT
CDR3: CASSLAPSTGELFF

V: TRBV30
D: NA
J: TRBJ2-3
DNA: TGTGCCTGGAACAGGGCGGCAGATACGCAGTATTTT
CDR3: CAWNRAADTQYF

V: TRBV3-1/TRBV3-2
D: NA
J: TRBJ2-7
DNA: TGTGCCAGCAGCCTGAGGGGGGACTATTACGAGCAGTACTTC
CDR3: CASSLRGDYYEQYF

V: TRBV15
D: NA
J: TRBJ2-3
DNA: TGTGCCACCTCCTGGGAGGAAGACACAGATACGCAGTATTTT
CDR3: CATSWEEDTDTQYF

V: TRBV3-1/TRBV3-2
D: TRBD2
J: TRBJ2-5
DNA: TGTGCCAGCAGCCCCCCACCAACTAGCGGGAGGGCCAACGGAGAGACCCAGTACTTC
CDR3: CASSPPPTSGRANGETQYF

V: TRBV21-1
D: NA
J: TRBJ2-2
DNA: TGTGCCAGCAGCAAAGGGGCGGGACAGGGAAGCACCGGGGAGCTGTTTTTT
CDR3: CASSKGAGQGSTGELFF

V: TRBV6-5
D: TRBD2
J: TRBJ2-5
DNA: TGTGCCAGCAGTCTAACTAGCGGGAGGGAAGAGACCCAGTACTTC
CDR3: CASSLTSGREETQYF

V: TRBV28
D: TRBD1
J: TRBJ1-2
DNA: TGTGCCAGCAGTTCCGCAGGGGGCGACTATGGCTACACCTTC
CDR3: CASSSAGGDYGYTF

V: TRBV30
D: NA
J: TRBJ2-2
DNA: TGTGCCTGGAAATTTGGGAGGTTCGATTGGAATCTGGAAACCGGGGAGCTGTTTTTT
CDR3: CAWKFGRFDWNLETGELFF

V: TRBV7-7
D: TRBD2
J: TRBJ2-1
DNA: TGTGCCAGCAGCCTTAGCGGGAGTGGGGAGCAGTTCTTC
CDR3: CASSLSGSGEQFF

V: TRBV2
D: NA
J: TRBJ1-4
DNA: TGTGCCAGCAACCCTGGCAGGTCTTATGAAAAACTGTTTTTT
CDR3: CASNPGRSYEKLFF